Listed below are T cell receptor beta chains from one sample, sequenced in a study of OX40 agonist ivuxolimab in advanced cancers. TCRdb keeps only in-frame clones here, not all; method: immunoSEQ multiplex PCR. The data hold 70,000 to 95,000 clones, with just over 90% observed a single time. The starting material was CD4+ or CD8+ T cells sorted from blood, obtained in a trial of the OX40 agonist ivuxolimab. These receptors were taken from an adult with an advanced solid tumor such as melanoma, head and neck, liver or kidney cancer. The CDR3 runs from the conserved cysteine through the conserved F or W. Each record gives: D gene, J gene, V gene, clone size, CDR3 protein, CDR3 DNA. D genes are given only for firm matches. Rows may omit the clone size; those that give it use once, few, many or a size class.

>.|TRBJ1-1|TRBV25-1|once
CASIGGLTEAFF
TGTGCCAGCATAGGGGGGCTCACTGAAGCTTTCTTT
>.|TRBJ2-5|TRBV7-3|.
CASSRGTRETQYF
TGTGCCAGCAGCCGAGGGACAAGGGAGACCCAGTACTTC
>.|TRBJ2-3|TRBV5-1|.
CASSLPASTDTQYF
TGCGCCAGCAGCCTCCCGGCTAGCACAGATACGCAGTATTTT
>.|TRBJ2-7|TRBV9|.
CASSVATGSYEQYF
TGTGCCAGCAGCGTAGCTACAGGGTCCTACGAGCAGTACTTC
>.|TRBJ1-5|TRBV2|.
CASRTGLRKNQPQHF
TGTGCCAGCCGGACCGGGTTAAGGAAGAATCAGCCCCAGCATTTT
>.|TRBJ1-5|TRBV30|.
CAWSRGEMQPQHF
TGTGCCTGGAGTCGGGGGGAGATGCAGCCCCAGCATTTT
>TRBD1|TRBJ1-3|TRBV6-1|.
CATLQDRGGNTIYF
TGTGCCACCCTCCAGGACAGGGGAGGAAACACCATATATTTT
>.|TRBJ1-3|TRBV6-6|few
CASSYQGLGNTIYF
TGTGCCAGCAGTTACCAGGGTCTCGGAAACACCATATATTTT
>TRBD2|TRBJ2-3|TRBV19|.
CASSIGLAGGSSLDTQYF
TGTGCCAGTAGTATTGGACTAGCGGGGGGGTCCTCTCTGGATACGCAGTATTTT
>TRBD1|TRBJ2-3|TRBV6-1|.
CASSKRTGKDTQYF
TGTGCCAGCAGTAAAAGGACAGGGAAAGATACGCAGTATTTT
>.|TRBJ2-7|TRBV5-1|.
CASSTQGGSYEQYF
TGCGCCAGCAGCACCCAAGGAGGGAGCTACGAGCAGTACTTC
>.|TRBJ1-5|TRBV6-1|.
CASSGYSNQPQHF
TGTGCCAGCTCGGGTTATAGCAATCAGCCCCAGCATTTT
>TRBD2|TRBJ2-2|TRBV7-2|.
CASSLAGTSGAGELFF
TGTGCCAGCAGCCTAGCTGGGACTAGCGGGGCCGGGGAGCTGTTTTTT
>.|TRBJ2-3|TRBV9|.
CASSGGDSPSTDTQYF
TGTGCCAGCAGCGGGGGGGACAGCCCTAGCACAGATACGCAGTATTTT
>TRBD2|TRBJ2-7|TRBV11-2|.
CASSTDGGSYEQYF
TGTGCCAGCAGCACCGACGGGGGGTCCTACGAGCAGTACTTC
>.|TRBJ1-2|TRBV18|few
CASSPQGDNDYGYTF
TGTGCCAGCTCACCCCAAGGAGACAATGACTATGGCTACACCTTC
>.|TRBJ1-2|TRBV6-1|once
CASSEGGQAYGYTF
TGTGCCAGCAGTGAAGGAGGGCAGGCCTATGGCTACACCTTC
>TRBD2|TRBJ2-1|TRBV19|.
CASSIISGSSYNEQFF
TGTGCCAGTAGTATCATCAGCGGGAGTTCCTACAATGAGCAGTTCTTC
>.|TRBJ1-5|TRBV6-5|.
CASSWGSNQPQHF
TGTGCCAGCAGTTGGGGGAGCAATCAGCCCCAGCATTTT
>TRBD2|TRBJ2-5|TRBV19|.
CASSIRRGGRETQYF
TGTGCCAGTAGTATAAGGCGGGGGGGCCGGGAGACCCAGTACTTC
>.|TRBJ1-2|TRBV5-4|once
CASSSPGGSGYTF
TGTGCCAGCAGCTCTCCCGGGGGCAGTGGCTACACCTTC
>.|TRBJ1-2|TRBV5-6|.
CASSLEVVGYTF
TGTGCCAGCAGCTTGGAAGTCGTTGGCTACACCTTC
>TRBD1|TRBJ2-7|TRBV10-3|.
CAIGKGAGYEQYF
TGTGCCATCGGAAAGGGGGCAGGGTACGAGCAGTACTTC
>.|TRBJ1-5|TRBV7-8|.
CASSSDAGIQPQHF
TGTGCCAGCAGCTCGGACGCGGGCATTCAGCCCCAGCATTTT
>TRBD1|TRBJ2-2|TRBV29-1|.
CSVETGGTGELFF
TGCAGCGTTGAAACAGGGGGAACCGGGGAGCTGTTTTTT
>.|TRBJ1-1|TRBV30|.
CAYTGDEAFF
TGTGCCTATACCGGGGATGAAGCTTTCTTT
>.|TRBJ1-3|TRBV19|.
CASMFGSYSGNTIYF
TGTGCCAGTATGTTCGGGTCGTACTCTGGAAACACCATATATTTT
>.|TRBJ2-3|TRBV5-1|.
CASSLAGVTADTQYF
TGCGCCAGCAGCTTGGCGGGAGTGACGGCAGATACGCAGTATTTT
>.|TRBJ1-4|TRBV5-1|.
CASRDGATTNEKLFF
TGCGCCAGCAGGGATGGGGCTACAACTAATGAAAAACTGTTTTTT
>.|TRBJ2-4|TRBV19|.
CASSISGGENIQYF
TGTGCCAGTAGTATATCCGGGGGCGAAAACATTCAGTACTTC
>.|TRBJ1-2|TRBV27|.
CASSDRANNYGYTF
TGTGCCAGCAGTGACCGCGCCAATAACTATGGCTACACCTTC
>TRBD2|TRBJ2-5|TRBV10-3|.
CASSYTPSGGAETQYF
TGTGCCAGCAGTTACACACCTAGCGGGGGGGCCGAGACCCAGTACTTC
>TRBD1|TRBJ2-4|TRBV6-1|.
CASSAQGTGVISDIQYF
TGTGCCAGCAGTGCCCAAGGGACAGGGGTGATCTCAGACATTCAGTACTTC
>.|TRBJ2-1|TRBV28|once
CASSQLFNEQFF
TGTGCCAGCAGTCAGCTCTTCAATGAGCAGTTCTTC
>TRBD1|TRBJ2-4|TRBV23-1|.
CASSQPDRGAKNIQYF
TGCGCCAGCAGTCAGCCGGACAGGGGAGCCAAAAACATTCAGTACTTC
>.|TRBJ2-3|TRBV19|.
CASSDSGDTDTQYF
TGTGCCAGTAGTGATAGCGGAGATACAGATACGCAGTATTTT
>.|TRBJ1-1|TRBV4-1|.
CASSPPATNTEAFF
TGCGCCAGCAGCCCCCCTGCGACGAACACTGAAGCTTTCTTT
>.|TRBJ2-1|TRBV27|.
CASSLDMSSYNEQFF
TGTGCCAGCAGTTTGGACATGAGCTCCTACAATGAGCAGTTCTTC
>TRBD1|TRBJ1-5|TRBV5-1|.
CASSLGTGGDQPQHF
TGCGCCAGCAGCTTGGGGACAGGGGGCGATCAGCCCCAGCATTTT
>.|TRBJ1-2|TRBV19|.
CASTGLEGLYGYTF
TGTGCCAGTACCGGACTGGAAGGGCTATATGGCTACACCTTC
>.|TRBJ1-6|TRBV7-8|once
CASSPSSEGSSYNSPLHF
TGTGCCAGCAGCCCCTCTAGCGAAGGAAGCTCCTATAATTCACCCCTCCACTTT
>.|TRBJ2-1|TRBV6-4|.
CASSKDSHNEQFF
TGTGCCAGCAGTAAGGACAGTCACAATGAGCAGTTCTTC
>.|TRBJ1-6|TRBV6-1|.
CASSEPPRMQNSPLHF
TGTGCCAGCAGTGAACCCCCAAGGATGCAGAATTCACCCCTCCACTTT
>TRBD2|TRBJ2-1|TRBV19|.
CASISSGGSYNEQFF
TGTGCCAGTATTTCTAGCGGGGGATCCTACAATGAGCAGTTCTTC
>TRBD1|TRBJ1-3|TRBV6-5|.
CASSTGGALGNTIYF
TGTGCCAGCAGTACAGGGGGCGCGCTAGGAAACACCATATATTTT
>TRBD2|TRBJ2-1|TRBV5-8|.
CASSPGTSGVYNEQFF
TGTGCCAGCAGCCCCGGGACTAGCGGGGTCTACAATGAGCAGTTCTTC
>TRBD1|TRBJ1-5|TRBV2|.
CASRDRGAGNQPQHF
TGTGCCAGCAGGGACAGGGGGGCTGGCAATCAGCCCCAGCATTTT
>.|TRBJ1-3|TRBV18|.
CASSPRGVISGNTIYF
TGTGCCAGCTCACCGAGAGGGGTAATCTCTGGAAACACCATATATTTT
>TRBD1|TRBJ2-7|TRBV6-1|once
CASSAGAGTGVHEQYF
TGTGCCAGCAGTGCCGGAGCCGGGACAGGGGTCCACGAGCAGTACTTC
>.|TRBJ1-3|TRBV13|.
CASSLSRDSGNTIYF
TGTGCCAGCAGCTTGAGCCGGGACTCTGGAAACACCATATATTTT
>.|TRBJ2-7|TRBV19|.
CASSSPPSYEQYF
TGTGCCAGTAGTAGTCCCCCGTCCTACGAGCAGTACTTC
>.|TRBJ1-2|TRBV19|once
CASSTGRGYLNYGYTF
TGTGCCAGTAGTACGGGACGGGGGTATTTGAACTATGGCTACACCTTC
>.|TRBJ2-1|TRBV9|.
CASSTTGYYNEQFF
TGTGCCAGCAGCACTACAGGGTACTACAATGAGCAGTTCTTC
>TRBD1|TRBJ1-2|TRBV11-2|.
CASNVLGQGNGYTF
TGTGCCAGCAACGTCTTGGGACAGGGGAATGGCTACACCTTC
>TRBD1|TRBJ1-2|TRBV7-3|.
CASSLSGQGAGGYTF
TGTGCCAGCAGCTTAAGTGGACAGGGGGCAGGCGGCTACACCTTC
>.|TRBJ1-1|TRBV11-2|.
CASSPRRGRDTEAFF
TGTGCCAGCAGCCCGAGGAGAGGGAGGGACACTGAAGCTTTCTTT
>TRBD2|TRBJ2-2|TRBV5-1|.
CASRRLAANTGELFF
TGCGCCAGTCGTAGACTAGCCGCGAACACCGGGGAGCTGTTTTTT
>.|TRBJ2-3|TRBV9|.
CASSVGLGYPDTQYF
TGTGCCAGCAGCGTTGGCCTTGGGTACCCAGATACGCAGTATTTT
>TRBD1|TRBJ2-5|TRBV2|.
CASSTGGVRETQYF
TGTGCCAGCAGTACAGGGGGAGTCAGAGAGACCCAGTACTTC
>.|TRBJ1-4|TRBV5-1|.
CASSLGQLGEKLFF
TGCGCCAGCAGCTTAGGACAACTAGGTGAAAAACTGTTTTTT